Listed here is a single T cell receptor beta chain. The data are from a study of cytomegalovirus exposure and HLA in healthy donors. Primers for the PCR totalled 60 Vbeta and 13 Jbeta. Sequencing was performed with immunoSEQ multiplex PCR; in TCRdb, only in-frame clones are kept and a portion is missing. The sample records 150,000 to 200,000 clones, 75% to 85% being singletons. Though nominally healthy at sampling, donors likely had unrecorded immune exposures. This CDR3 spans 15 amino acids. Trimming took 6 bases from V and 6 from J, leaving 18 bases between them. The germline V gene encodes CDR1 SNHLY and CDR2 FYNNEI.

The chain uses TRBV2 and TRBJ2-1, with no clear D. The source material was PBMCs. This TCR was sampled from a woman between 18 and 29 years old in good health and CMV-seropositive. The CDR3, as DNA: TGTGCCAGCAGCGACCTCTCAATCTCGGGCAATGAGCAGTTCTTC. Residues: CASSDLSISGNEQFF.